These T cell receptor beta chains were read from a single sample in a study of blood T cell repertoires in COVID-19. The data were produced by immunoSEQ multiplex PCR, yet TCRdb's version contains in-frame clones alone and is incomplete. Of 97,000 or so clones in the sample, around 90% were seen once. Sequencing was performed on peripheral blood. These receptors all stem from a woman in her forties or fifties with COVID-19, enrolled during active disease. CDR3s include the opening cysteine and the closing phenylalanine or tryptophan. A D gene is named only where the DNA matches it firmly. Clone size is shown for a subset of rows, as once, few, many or a class of expanded clone.

-,-,TRBV3-1/TRBV3-2,TRBJ2-1,CASSHTRDSEQFF,TGTGCCAGCAGCCATACTAGGGATTCGGAGCAGTTCTTC
-,-,TRBV24-1,TRBJ1-5,CATSDFGQPQHF,TGTGCCACCAGTGATTTCGGGCAGCCCCAGCATTTT
-,-,TRBV25-1,TRBJ1-6,CASRGQQDNSPLHF,TGTGCCAGCAGAGGACAACAGGATAATTCACCCCTCCACTTT
-,TRBD1,TRBV25-1,TRBJ2-5,CASSGLGTGEKTQYF,TGTGCCAGCAGTGGTCTCGGGACAGGGGAGAAGACCCAGTACTTC
-,-,TRBV19,TRBJ1-3,CASIKGVPGNTIYF,TGTGCCAGTATAAAGGGGGTACCTGGAAACACCATATATTTT
-,TRBD1,TRBV28,TRBJ1-4,CASSSPGQGDEKLFF,TGTGCCAGCAGCTCCCCCGGACAGGGGGATGAAAAACTGTTTTTT
-,TRBD2,TRBV5-6,TRBJ2-1,CASSAGLAGYNEQFF,TGTGCCAGCAGCGCGGGACTAGCGGGTTACAATGAGCAGTTCTTC
-,TRBD1,TRBV28,TRBJ2-7,CASRRQGISYEQYF,TGTGCCAGCAGAAGACAGGGGATCTCCTACGAGCAGTACTTC
-,TRBD1,TRBV11-1,TRBJ2-2,CASSLLQGRFGELFF,TGTGCCAGCAGCCTCTTACAGGGGAGATTCGGGGAGCTGTTTTTT
-,TRBD1,TRBV6-5,TRBJ2-1,CASRAGTGAYNEQFF,TGTGCCAGCAGGGCCGGGACAGGGGCCTACAATGAGCAGTTCTTC
once,TRBD1,TRBV5-6,TRBJ2-7,CASSRGQFLYEQYF,TGTGCCAGCAGCCGGGGACAGTTCCTATACGAGCAGTACTTC
-,TRBD2,TRBV6-5,TRBJ2-5,CASSYSAGGGGETQYF,TGTGCCAGCAGTTACTCGGCGGGGGGGGGAGGAGAGACCCAGTACTTC
-,TRBD1,TRBV11-3,TRBJ1-1,CASSSGQGRGNTEAFF,TGTGCCAGCAGCTCCGGACAGGGGCGAGGGAACACTGAAGCTTTCTTT
-,-,TRBV19,TRBJ1-2,CASSIGTQGNGYTF,TGTGCCAGTAGTATAGGGACACAGGGAAACGGCTACACCTTC
few,-,TRBV10-3,TRBJ2-2,CAISSGDRYTGELFF,TGTGCCATCAGTTCAGGGGATCGTTACACCGGGGAGCTGTTTTTT
-,-,TRBV12-5,TRBJ1-1,CASGQGGNTEAFF,TGTGCTAGTGGTCAAGGGGGAAACACTGAAGCTTTCTTT
-,-,TRBV7-8,TRBJ2-1,CASSFVGQINEQFF,TGTGCCAGCAGCTTTGTTGGCCAAATCAATGAGCAGTTCTTC
-,-,TRBV15,TRBJ2-5,CATSRDRQETQYF,TGTGCCACCAGCAGAGATAGACAAGAGACCCAGTACTTC
-,TRBD1,TRBV5-4,TRBJ1-2,CASSSGTVSSYGYTF,TGTGCCAGCAGCTCTGGGACAGTCAGCTCCTATGGCTACACCTTC
-,TRBD2,TRBV19,TRBJ2-5,CASSLHRPIAGGGPQYF,TGTGCCAGTAGTCTCCATCGGCCTATAGCGGGGGGTGGGCCCCAGTACTTC
-,TRBD1,TRBV7-9,TRBJ1-1,CASSLRTGDNTEAFF,TGTGCCAGCAGCTTACGAACAGGGGATAACACTGAAGCTTTCTTT
-,TRBD1,TRBV6-7,TRBJ1-1,CASSYSSPGQGRANTEAFF,TGTGCCAGCAGTTACTCGAGTCCGGGACAGGGAAGGGCGAACACTGAAGCTTTCTTT
-,-,TRBV11-2,TRBJ2-7,CASSLSRFYEQYF,TGTGCCAGCAGCTTATCCAGATTCTACGAGCAGTACTTC
-,TRBD1,TRBV4-2,TRBJ1-2,CASSQDQGAGGYTF,TGTGCCAGCAGCCAAGATCAGGGGGCGGGTGGCTACACCTTC
few,-,TRBV3-1/TRBV3-2,TRBJ1-6,CASSPGLDNSPLHF,TGTGCCAGCAGCCCTGGCCTCGATAATTCACCCCTCCACTTT
-,-,TRBV30,TRBJ2-5,CAWTPGETQYF,TGTGCCTGGACCCCCGGTGAGACCCAGTACTTC
-,-,TRBV19,TRBJ2-1,CASSSPPHSLNEQFF,TGTGCCAGTAGTAGCCCCCCCCACAGTCTCAATGAGCAGTTCTTC
-,-,TRBV11-3,TRBJ1-1,CASSLEGMWGQSNTEAFF,TGTGCCAGCAGCTTAGAGGGGATGTGGGGGCAGTCGAACACTGAAGCTTTCTTT
-,TRBD1,TRBV30,TRBJ2-1,CAWSAGPTGGWNEQFF,TGTGCCTGGAGTGCAGGGCCCACAGGGGGTTGGAATGAGCAGTTCTTC
-,TRBD1,TRBV7-9,TRBJ2-7,CASSQAGTGEAQYF,TGTGCCAGCAGCCAGGCCGGGACAGGGGAGGCGCAGTACTTC
-,-,TRBV27,TRBJ2-5,CASSLSWQAQETQYF,TGTGCCAGCAGTTTATCCTGGCAGGCCCAAGAGACCCAGTACTTC
-,-,TRBV9,TRBJ1-6,CASNSGGGSPLHF,TGTGCCAGCAATTCTGGCGGTGGGTCACCCCTCCACTTT
-,TRBD1,TRBV27,TRBJ1-2,CASTSGTGTYGYTF,TGTGCCAGCACATCCGGGACAGGGACTTATGGCTACACCTTC
-,TRBD2,TRBV7-2,TRBJ2-1,CASNSGVNYNEQFF,TGTGCCAGCAATAGCGGGGTCAACTACAATGAGCAGTTCTTC
-,TRBD2,TRBV13,TRBJ2-1,CASSSGGLAGNEQFF,TGTGCCAGCAGCTCCGGGGGACTAGCGGGCAATGAGCAGTTCTTC
-,TRBD2,TRBV4-1,TRBJ2-1,CASSLGLAGGALRNEQFF,TGCGCCAGCAGCCTAGGACTAGCGGGGGGCGCATTAAGAAATGAGCAGTTCTTC
few,-,TRBV5-4,TRBJ1-3,CASSFRASGNTIYF,TGTGCCAGCAGCTTCAGGGCCTCTGGAAACACCATATATTTT
-,-,TRBV12-3/TRBV12-4,TRBJ1-2,CASSFGGGYTF,TGTGCCAGCAGTTTCGGGGGTGGCTACACCTTC
few,TRBD1,TRBV3-1/TRBV3-2,TRBJ1-2,CASSQDGDRGLYGYTF,TGTGCCAGCAGCCAAGATGGGGACAGGGGGCTGTATGGCTACACCTTC
-,-,TRBV3-1/TRBV3-2,TRBJ2-5,CASSLVVETQYF,TGTGCCAGCAGCCTTGTAGTAGAGACCCAGTACTTC
once,-,TRBV9,TRBJ1-2,CASSVGGSNYGYTF,TGTGCCAGCAGCGTAGGAGGTTCTAACTATGGCTACACCTTC
-,TRBD1,TRBV6-1,TRBJ2-1,CASSEDRAAGQQFF,TGTGCCAGCAGTGAGGACAGGGCGGCGGGGCAGCAGTTCTTC
-,-,TRBV7-7,TRBJ1-2,CASKHRYGYTF,TGTGCTAGCAAACACCGCTATGGCTACACCTTC
-,-,TRBV10-1,TRBJ1-2,CASSATGYGYTF,TGCGCCAGCAGTGCTACCGGCTATGGCTACACCTTC
-,TRBD2,TRBV7-2,TRBJ2-7,CASSLGLAGRRTNSYEQYF,TGTGCCAGCAGCCTCGGACTAGCGGGGCGTCGTACCAACTCCTACGAGCAGTACTTC
once,TRBD1,TRBV28,TRBJ1-2,CATQTGSLGYTF,TGTGCCACCCAGACAGGGAGTCTTGGCTACACCTTC
-,-,TRBV23-1,TRBJ1-5,CASSQSRQARQPQHF,TGCGCCAGCAGTCAATCTCGACAGGCACGTCAGCCCCAGCATTTT
-,TRBD1,TRBV10-3,TRBJ2-7,CAISESGQGYYEQYF,TGTGCCATCAGTGAGTCGGGACAGGGTTACTACGAGCAGTACTTC
-,TRBD2,TRBV3-1/TRBV3-2,TRBJ2-5,CASRGSSGGAPVGETQYF,TGTGCCAGCAGGGGCTCTAGCGGGGGGGCCCCGGTTGGAGAGACCCAGTACTTC
-,TRBD2,TRBV29-1,TRBJ2-5,CSVDGGLAGEPETQYF,TGCAGCGTTGATGGGGGACTAGCGGGGGAACCCGAGACCCAGTACTTC
-,-,TRBV3-1/TRBV3-2,TRBJ2-1,CASSHGGTWQFF,TGTGCCAGCAGCCATGGAGGGACTTGGCAGTTCTTC
-,TRBD2,TRBV24-1,TRBJ2-1,CATSDLSSGAYNEQFF,TGTGCCACCAGTGATTTGTCTAGCGGGGCCTACAATGAGCAGTTCTTC
-,-,TRBV7-6,TRBJ2-7,CASSLGGVNGYEQYF,TGTGCCAGCAGCTTAGGCGGGGTAAATGGCTACGAGCAGTACTTC
-,-,TRBV6-6,TRBJ1-1,CASSYGTLNTEAFF,TGTGCCAGCAGTTACGGGACATTAAACACTGAAGCTTTCTTT
-,-,TRBV10-3,TRBJ1-2,CAISEYGATPPGYTF,TGTGCCATCAGTGAGTATGGGGCAACCCCGCCCGGCTACACCTTC
-,-,TRBV14,TRBJ1-1,CASSFGGGGTEAFF,TGTGCCAGCAGCTTTGGCGGGGGCGGCACTGAAGCTTTCTTT
-,TRBD1,TRBV5-6,TRBJ1-2,CASSSGQGALGYTF,TGTGCCAGCAGCTCAGGACAGGGGGCGCTTGGCTACACCTTC